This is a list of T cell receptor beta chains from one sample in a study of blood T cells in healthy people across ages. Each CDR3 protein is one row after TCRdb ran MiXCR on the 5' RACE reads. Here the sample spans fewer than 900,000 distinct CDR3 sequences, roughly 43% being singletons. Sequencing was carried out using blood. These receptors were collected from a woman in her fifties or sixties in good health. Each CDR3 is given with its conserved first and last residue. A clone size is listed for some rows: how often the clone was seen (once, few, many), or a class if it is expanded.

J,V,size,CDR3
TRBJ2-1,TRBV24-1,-,CAASGVYNEQFF
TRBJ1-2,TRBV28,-,CASSSRRQELVYGYTF
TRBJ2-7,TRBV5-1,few,CASSPSSGGATYEQYF
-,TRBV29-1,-,CSIRTSGVYEQYF
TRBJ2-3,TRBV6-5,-,CASMRADTQYF
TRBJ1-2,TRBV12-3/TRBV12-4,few,CASRSLGEYGYTF
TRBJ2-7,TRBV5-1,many,CASSFGEGQGYEQYF
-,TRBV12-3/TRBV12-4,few,CASRAGQAYEQYF
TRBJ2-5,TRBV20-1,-,CSAILDRQETQYF
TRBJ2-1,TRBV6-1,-,CASSPTSHEQFF
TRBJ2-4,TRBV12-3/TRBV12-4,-,CASSLGSLGGQYF
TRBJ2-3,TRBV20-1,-,CSASEVDADTQYF
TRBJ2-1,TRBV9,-,CASSVEVDGGTSYNEQFF
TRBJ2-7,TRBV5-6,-,CASSLLPGARGEQYF
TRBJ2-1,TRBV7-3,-,CASSFGLGGSYNEQFF
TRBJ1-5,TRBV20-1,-,CSAREDREGQPQHF
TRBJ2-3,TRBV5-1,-,CASSLGADASTDTQYF
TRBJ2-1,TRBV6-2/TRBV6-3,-,CASSYWDRGGGEQFF
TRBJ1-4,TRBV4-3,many,CASSQPGQGNEKLFF
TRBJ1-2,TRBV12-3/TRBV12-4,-,CASSSPGQGVYLDYGYTF
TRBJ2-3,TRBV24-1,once,CATSDFTGGAADTQYF
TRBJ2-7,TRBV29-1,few,CSVGDRGLLKSSYEQYF
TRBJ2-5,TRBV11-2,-,CASSLVTEQYF
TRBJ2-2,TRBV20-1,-,CSAPDRVPRGTGELFF
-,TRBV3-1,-,CASSKVLQETQYF
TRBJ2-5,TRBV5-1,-,CASSAGTGGETQYF
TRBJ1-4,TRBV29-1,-,CSVESGGEKLFF
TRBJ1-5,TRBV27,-,CASSFNRGDQPQHF
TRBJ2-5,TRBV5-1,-,CASSRTTSGGEQYF
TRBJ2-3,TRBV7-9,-,CASSSAWDGSSTDTQYF
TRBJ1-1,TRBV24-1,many,CATSDRQGSGTFF
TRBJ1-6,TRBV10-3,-,CAISEDSPSPLHF
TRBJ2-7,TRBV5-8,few,CASSHGHPGSYEQYF
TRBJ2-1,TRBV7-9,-,CASSLEGVRDSTFF
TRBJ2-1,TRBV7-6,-,CASRPTANEQFF
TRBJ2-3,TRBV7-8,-,CASSLGLILADTQYF
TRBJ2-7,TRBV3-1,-,CASSQGLIYNEQYF
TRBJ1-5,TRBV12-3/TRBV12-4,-,CASTLGWGLNQPQHF
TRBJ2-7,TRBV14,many,CASSRTSGVLYEQYF
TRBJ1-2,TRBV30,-,CAWSPTGYGYTF
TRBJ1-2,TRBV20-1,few,CSGADGGAGYGYTF
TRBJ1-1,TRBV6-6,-,CASGGANTEAFF
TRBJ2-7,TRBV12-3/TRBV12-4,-,CASSLSGYAYEQYF
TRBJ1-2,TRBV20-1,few,CSAEQTDFSYGYTF